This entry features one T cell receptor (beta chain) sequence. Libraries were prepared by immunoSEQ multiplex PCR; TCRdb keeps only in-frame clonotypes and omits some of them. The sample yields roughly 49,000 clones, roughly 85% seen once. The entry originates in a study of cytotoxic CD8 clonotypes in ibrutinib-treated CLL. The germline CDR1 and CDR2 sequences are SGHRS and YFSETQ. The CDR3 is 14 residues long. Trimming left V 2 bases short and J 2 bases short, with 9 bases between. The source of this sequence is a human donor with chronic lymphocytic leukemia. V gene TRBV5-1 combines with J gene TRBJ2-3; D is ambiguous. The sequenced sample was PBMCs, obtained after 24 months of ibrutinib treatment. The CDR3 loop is CASSLGRITDTQYF. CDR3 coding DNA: TGCGCCAGCAGCTTAGGACGGATCACAGATACGCAGTATTTT.